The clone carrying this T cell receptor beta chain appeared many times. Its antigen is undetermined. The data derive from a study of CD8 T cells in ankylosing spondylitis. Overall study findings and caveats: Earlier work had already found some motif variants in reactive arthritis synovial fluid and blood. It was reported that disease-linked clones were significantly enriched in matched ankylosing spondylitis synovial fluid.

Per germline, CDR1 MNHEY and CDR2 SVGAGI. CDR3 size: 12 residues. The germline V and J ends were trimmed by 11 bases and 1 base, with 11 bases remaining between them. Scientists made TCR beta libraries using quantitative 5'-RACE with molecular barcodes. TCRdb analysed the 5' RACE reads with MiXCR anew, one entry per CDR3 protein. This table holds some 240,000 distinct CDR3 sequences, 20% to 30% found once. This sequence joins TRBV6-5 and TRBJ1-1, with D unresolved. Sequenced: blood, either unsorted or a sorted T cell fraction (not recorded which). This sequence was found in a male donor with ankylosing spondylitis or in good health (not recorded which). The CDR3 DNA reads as TGTGCCGTATGGGATTGGAACACTGAAGCTTTCTTT. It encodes CAVWDWNTEAFF.